Listed below are T cell receptor beta chains from one sample, sequenced in a study of shared clonotypes between healthy human individuals. This table comes from immunoSEQ multiplex PCR, and its TCRdb copy is limited to in-frame clones, with some not included. Counted here are about 1.4 million clones, roughly 96% occurring once; the ten biggest clones make up roughly 1.1%. Sequencing was done on a sample of naive CD4+ T cells sorted from blood. All receptors derive from a man aged 30-40 years in good health. Both conserved end residues are part of each CDR3. The D gene is left open where the match is weak. Rows may omit the clone size; those that give it use once, few, many or a size class.

size	D	V	J	DNA	CDR3
once	.	TRBV5-1	TRBJ1-1	TGCGCCAGCAGCTCACTCAGGGGAGGCACTGAAGCTTTCTTT	CASSSLRGGTEAFF
.	.	TRBV4-2	TRBJ2-5	TGTGCCAGCAGCCAAGAGGGTGTCCGGGCCCAAGAGACCCAGTACTTC	CASSQEGVRAQETQYF
.	.	TRBV10-3	TRBJ2-1	TGTGCCATCAGAGCCCGGGTAGACACCAATGAGCAGTTCTTC	CAIRARVDTNEQFF
.	TRBD2	TRBV14	TRBJ2-7	TGTGCCAGCAGCCAAGGGATAGCGGGAGGGCGGAACGAGCAGTACTTC	CASSQGIAGGRNEQYF
.	TRBD1	TRBV19	TRBJ2-2	TGTGCCAGTAGTATCCGCAGTCAGGGGGCCGGGGAGCTGTTTTTT	CASSIRSQGAGELFF
.	TRBD2	TRBV10-3	TRBJ2-2	TGTGCCATCAGTTGGACTAGCGGGAGACCCGGGGAGCTGTTTTTT	CAISWTSGRPGELFF
.	TRBD2	TRBV5-5	TRBJ2-1	TGTGCCAGCAGTCAGGGGGCGGGAACTAGCGGGAGTGATGAGCAGTTCTTC	CASSQGAGTSGSDEQFF
.	.	TRBV28	TRBJ1-1	TGTGCCAGCAGTTTTATGAGGGTGGGCACTGAAGCTTTCTTT	CASSFMRVGTEAFF
.	.	TRBV6-5	TRBJ2-5	TGTGCCAGCAGATCAGGGGAAGAGACCCAGTACTTC	CASRSGEETQYF
.	.	TRBV18	TRBJ2-7	TGTGCCAGCTCACCATTGGCCGGTGGGGACGAGCAGTACTTC	CASSPLAGGDEQYF
.	.	TRBV5-1	TRBJ1-1	TGCGCCAGCAGCTTGGACATGACTGAAGCTTTCTTT	CASSLDMTEAFF
.	TRBD1	TRBV28	TRBJ1-4	TGTGCCAGCAGTTACAGGGGAGCTGCAACTAATGAAAAACTGTTTTTT	CASSYRGAATNEKLFF
.	TRBD2	TRBV5-8	TRBJ2-7	TGTGCCAGCAGCTTGGAATTTAGAGCGGGAGGCCGCTACGAGCAGTACTTC	CASSLEFRAGGRYEQYF
once	.	TRBV4-1	TRBJ2-2	TGCGCCAGCAGCCAAGACCCCGGGCAGGCTAACACCGGGGAGCTGTTTTTT	CASSQDPGQANTGELFF
.	TRBD1	TRBV6-5	TRBJ1-2	TGTGCCAGCAGACCGGGACAGGGGCGGAACTATGGCTACACCTTC	CASRPGQGRNYGYTF
.	TRBD1	TRBV28	TRBJ1-5	TGTGCCAGCAGTCCTGGGACAGGGTGGTATCAGCCCCAGCATTTT	CASSPGTGWYQPQHF
.	.	TRBV6-5	TRBJ1-3	TGTGCCAGCAGTTACTCTAGGACGACGTTGGGAAACACCATATATTTT	CASSYSRTTLGNTIYF
.	TRBD2	TRBV6-6	TRBJ2-1	TGTGCCAGCAGTTTTAATCCGGCTAGCGGATACAATGAGCAGTTCTTC	CASSFNPASGYNEQFF
.	.	TRBV18	TRBJ2-1	TGTGCCAGCTCACATTCCGGGTCCGAGCAGTTCTTC	CASSHSGSEQFF
.	.	TRBV25-1	TRBJ2-5	TGTGCCAGCAGACCCCCCTCATCCGGACACATGCGTAGAGAGACCCAGTACTTC	CASRPPSSGHMRRETQYF
.	TRBD2	TRBV28	TRBJ2-7	TGTGCCAGCAGTTTATGGTCGGGACTAGCGGGATCCTACGAGCAGTACTTC	CASSLWSGLAGSYEQYF
.	.	TRBV15	TRBJ2-7	TGTGCCACCAGCAGAGCAGAGAGCGAGCAGTACTTC	CATSRAESEQYF
.	TRBD1	TRBV30	TRBJ2-7	TGTGCGTTGTTTAGGGGACAGGGAGGGACCTACGAGCAGTACTTC	CALFRGQGGTYEQYF
.	TRBD1	TRBV7-2	TRBJ2-7	TGTGCCAGCAGCTTGCACGGGACAGGGGCCTACGAGCAGTACTTC	CASSLHGTGAYEQYF
.	.	TRBV5-4	TRBJ1-4	TGTGCCAGCAGCGGTAGAAATGAAAAACTGTTTTTT	CASSGRNEKLFF
.	TRBD2	TRBV9	TRBJ2-1	TGTGCCAGCAGCGTAGCGGGGTTGGGGACTAGCGGGATATATGAGCAGTTCTTC	CASSVAGLGTSGIYEQFF
.	.	TRBV4-1	TRBJ1-4	TGCGCCAGCAGCCTCAGGGGTTTTGGTGAAAAACTGTTTTTT	CASSLRGFGEKLFF
.	TRBD1	TRBV2	TRBJ2-4	TGTGCCAGCAGGGACAGGGCGGTCAAAAACATTCAGTACTTC	CASRDRAVKNIQYF
few	.	TRBV5-8	TRBJ2-4	TGTGCCAGCAGCTTAGGGGAAAACATTCAGTACTTC	CASSLGENIQYF
.	TRBD2	TRBV5-6	TRBJ2-7	TGTGCCAGCCGACTAGCGGGACCTTCCTACGAGCAGTACTTC	CASRLAGPSYEQYF
.	.	TRBV6-1	TRBJ1-5	TGTGCCAGCAGTGTTAAGGTTTATCAGCCCCAGCATTTT	CASSVKVYQPQHF
.	.	TRBV9	TRBJ1-2	TGTGCCAGCAGCCCACGACCGGCAGGCGTATATGGCTACACCTTC	CASSPRPAGVYGYTF
.	.	TRBV7-6	TRBJ2-5	TGTGCCAGCAGCCCGCCACAAGAGACCCAGTACTTC	CASSPPQETQYF
.	.	TRBV5-1	TRBJ2-7	TGCGCCAGCAGCCTAGAAAGTAGCTCCTACGAGCAGTACTTC	CASSLESSSYEQYF
.	TRBD2	TRBV7-9	TRBJ2-1	TGTGCCAGCAGCTTAGTCATGGGGGGGTACAATGAGCAGTTCTTC	CASSLVMGGYNEQFF
.	.	TRBV18	TRBJ1-3	TGTGCCAACTCAGTCGCGGTTGTTCCGAACTCTGGAAACACCATATATTTT	CANSVAVVPNSGNTIYF